This T cell receptor (beta chain) is drawn from a study of cytomegalovirus exposure and HLA in healthy donors. Study-wide results and limits: DRB1 showed the most TCR associations and HLA-C the fewest in a later analysis, as rates varied by HLA locus. Later analysis identified several of the most significant clusters that appeared linked to common viral pathogens.

This CDR3 contains 11 residues. Trimming cost V 5 bases and J 7 bases, with 9 bases left between them. Germline V gene data show CDR1 as LNHDA and CDR2 as SQIVND (reference sequence). 60 Vbeta and 13 Jbeta primers were used in PCR. Sequencing was performed with immunoSEQ multiplex PCR; in TCRdb, only in-frame clones are kept and a portion is missing. The sample lists some 120,000 clones; around a tenth were seen once. As regards this clone: Antigen unknown.

The rearrangement joins TRBV19 to TRBJ2-7; perhaps TRBD2 as D (5 bases). The specimen sequenced was PBMCs. The TCR was taken from a man aged 25-40 years in good health and CMV-seronegative. The CDR3 sequence is CASSSTGEQYF. The CDR3, as DNA: TGTGCCAGTAGTTCAACGGGGGAGCAGTACTTC. Complete variable domain (other parts from reference TRBV19 and TRBJ2-7): DGGITQSPKYLFRKEGQNVTLSCEQNLNHDAMYWYRQDPGQGLRLIYYSQIVNDFQKGDIAEGYSVSREKKESFPLTVTSAQKNPTAFYLCASSSTGEQYFGPGTRLTVT.